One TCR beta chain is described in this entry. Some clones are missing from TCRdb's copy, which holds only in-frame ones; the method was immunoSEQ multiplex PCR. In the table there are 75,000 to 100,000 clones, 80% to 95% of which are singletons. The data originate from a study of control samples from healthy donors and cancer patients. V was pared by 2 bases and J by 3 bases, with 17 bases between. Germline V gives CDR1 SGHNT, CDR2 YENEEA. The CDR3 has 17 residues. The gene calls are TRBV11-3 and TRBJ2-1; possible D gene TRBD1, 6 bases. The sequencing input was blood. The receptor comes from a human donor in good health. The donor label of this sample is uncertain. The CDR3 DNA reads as TGTGCCAGCAGCTTACAAAAACAGGGATACGTCTACAATGAGCAGTTCTTC. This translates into CASSLQKQGYVYNEQFF.